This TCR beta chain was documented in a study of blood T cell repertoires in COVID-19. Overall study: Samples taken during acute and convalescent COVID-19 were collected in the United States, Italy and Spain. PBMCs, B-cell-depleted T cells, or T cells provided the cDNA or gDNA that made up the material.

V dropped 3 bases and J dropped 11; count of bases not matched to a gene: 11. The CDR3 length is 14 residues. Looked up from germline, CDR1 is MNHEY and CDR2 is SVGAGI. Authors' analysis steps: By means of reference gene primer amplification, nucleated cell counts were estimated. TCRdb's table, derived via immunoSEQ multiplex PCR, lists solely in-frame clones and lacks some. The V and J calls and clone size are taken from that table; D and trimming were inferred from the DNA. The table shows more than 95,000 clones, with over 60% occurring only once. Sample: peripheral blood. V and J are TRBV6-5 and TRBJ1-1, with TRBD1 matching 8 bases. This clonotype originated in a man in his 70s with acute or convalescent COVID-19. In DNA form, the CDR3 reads TGTGCCAGCAGTTATCGGGGAACAGGGGGGTGGGCTTTCTTT. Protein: CASSYRGTGGWAFF.